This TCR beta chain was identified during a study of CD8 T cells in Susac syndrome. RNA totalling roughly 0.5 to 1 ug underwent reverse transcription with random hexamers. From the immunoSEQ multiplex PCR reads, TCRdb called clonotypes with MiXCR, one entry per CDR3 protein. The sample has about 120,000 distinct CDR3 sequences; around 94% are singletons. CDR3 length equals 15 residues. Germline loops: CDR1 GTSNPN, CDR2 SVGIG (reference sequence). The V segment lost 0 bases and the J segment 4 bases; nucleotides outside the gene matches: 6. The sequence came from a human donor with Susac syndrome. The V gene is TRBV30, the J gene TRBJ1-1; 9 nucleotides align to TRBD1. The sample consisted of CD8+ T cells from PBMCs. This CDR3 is CAWSVWDREVTEAFF. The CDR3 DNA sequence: TGTGCCTGGAGTGTTTGGGACAGGGAGGTCACTGAAGCTTTCTTT.